This TCR beta chain was profiled in a study of T cells in Graves' hyperthyroidism and ophthalmopathy. Study-wide points: Separation of ophthalmopathy from stable hyperthyroidism was achieved by a 13 V-J model. Clonotypes that were expanded in thyroid above 0.001 mostly appeared in blood too.

This clonotype was counted a few times. The antigen remains undetermined. J gave up 12 bases and V 5 bases, and 6 bases lay outside the gene matches. The CDR3 runs 12 residues. Per germline, CDR1 SGHTA and CDR2 FQGNSA. What was amplified from RNA transcripts were TCR beta CDR3 regions. First-round RT-PCR targeting the TCR CDR3 was performed with the HTBI primer set. A single record per CDR3 protein comes from TCRdb applying MiXCR to the multiplex PCR reads. There are around 520,000 distinct CDR3 sequences in the sample; 24% occur only once, and 11% lies in the top ten. The receptor's source is a woman between 25 and 40 years old with Graves' ophthalmopathy. Specimen: blood. This chain connects TRBV7-2 to TRBJ1-1; 10 bases are shared with TRBD1. The CDR3 loop reads CASSRGQGVSFF. The CDR3 nucleotides are TGTGCCAGCAGCCGAGGACAGGGGGTATCTTTCTTT.